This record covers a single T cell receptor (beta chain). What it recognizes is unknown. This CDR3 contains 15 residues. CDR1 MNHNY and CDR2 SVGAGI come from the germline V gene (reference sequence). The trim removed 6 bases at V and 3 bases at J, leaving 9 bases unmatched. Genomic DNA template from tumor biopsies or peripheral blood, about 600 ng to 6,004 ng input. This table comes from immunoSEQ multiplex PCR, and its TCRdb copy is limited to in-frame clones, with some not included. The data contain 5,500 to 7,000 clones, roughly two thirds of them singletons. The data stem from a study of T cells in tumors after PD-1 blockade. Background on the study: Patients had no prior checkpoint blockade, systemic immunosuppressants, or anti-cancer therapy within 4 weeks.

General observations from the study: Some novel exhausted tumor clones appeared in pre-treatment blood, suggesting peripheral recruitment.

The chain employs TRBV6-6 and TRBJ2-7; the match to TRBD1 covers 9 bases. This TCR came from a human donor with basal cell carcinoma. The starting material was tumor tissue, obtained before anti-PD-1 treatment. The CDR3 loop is CASRRPGQGYYEQYF. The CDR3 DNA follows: TGTGCCAGCAGGCGACCGGGACAGGGATACTACGAGCAGTACTTC.